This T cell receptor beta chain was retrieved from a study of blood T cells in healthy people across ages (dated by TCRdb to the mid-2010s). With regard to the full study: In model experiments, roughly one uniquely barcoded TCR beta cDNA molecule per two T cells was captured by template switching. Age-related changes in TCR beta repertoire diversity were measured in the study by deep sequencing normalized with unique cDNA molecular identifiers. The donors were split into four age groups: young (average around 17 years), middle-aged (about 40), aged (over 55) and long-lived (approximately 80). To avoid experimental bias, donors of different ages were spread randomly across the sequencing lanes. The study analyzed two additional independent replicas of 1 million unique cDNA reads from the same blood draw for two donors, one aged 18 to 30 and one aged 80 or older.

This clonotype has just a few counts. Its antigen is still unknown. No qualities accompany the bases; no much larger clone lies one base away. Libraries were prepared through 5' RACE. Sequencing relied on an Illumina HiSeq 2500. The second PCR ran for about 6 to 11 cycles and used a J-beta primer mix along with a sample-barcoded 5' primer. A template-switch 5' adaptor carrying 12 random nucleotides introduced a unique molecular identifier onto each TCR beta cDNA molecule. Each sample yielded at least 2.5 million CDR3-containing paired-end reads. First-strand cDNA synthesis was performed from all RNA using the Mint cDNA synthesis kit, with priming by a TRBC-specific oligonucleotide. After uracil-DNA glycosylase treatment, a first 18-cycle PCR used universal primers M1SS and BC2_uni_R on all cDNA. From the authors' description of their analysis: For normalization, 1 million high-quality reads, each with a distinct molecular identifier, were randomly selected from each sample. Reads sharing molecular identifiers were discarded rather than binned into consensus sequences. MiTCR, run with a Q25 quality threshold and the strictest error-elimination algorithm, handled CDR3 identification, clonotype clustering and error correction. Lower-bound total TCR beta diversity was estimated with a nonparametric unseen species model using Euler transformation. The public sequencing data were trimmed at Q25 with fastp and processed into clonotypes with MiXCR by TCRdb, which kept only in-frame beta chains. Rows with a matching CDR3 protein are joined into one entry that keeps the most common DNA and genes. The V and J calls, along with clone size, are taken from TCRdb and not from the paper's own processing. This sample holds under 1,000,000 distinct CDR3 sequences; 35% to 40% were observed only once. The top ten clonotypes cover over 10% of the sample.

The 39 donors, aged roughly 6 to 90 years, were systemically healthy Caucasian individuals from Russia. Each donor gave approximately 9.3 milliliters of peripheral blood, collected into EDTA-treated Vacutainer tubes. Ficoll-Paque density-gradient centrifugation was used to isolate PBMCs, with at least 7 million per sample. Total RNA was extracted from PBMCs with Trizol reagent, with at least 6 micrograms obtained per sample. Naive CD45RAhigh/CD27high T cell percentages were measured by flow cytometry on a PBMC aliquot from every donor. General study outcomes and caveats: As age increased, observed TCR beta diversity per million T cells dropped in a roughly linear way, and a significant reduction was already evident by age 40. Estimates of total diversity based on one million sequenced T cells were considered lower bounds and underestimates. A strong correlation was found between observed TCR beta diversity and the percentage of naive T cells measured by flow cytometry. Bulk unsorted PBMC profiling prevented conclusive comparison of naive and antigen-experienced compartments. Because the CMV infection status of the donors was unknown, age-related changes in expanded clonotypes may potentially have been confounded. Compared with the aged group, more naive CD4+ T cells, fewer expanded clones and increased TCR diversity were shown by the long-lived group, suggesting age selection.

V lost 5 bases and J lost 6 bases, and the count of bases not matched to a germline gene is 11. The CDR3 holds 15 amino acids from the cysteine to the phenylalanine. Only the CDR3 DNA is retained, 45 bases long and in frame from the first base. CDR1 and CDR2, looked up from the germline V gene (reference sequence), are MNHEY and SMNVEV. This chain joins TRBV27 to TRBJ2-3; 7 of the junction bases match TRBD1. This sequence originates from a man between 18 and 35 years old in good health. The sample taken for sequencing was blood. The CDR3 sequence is CASSRLGQLSDTQYF. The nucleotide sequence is TGTGCCAGCAGTCGCCTGGGACAGCTGTCGGATACGCAGTATTTT.